These T cell receptor beta chains were read from a single sample in a study of blood T cell repertoires in COVID-19. TCRdb keeps only in-frame clones here, not all; method: immunoSEQ multiplex PCR. The sample lists some 330,000 clones, roughly four fifths occurring once. What was sequenced was PBMCs or T cells enriched from blood (not recorded which). These receptors all stem from a woman aged 45-60 years who had recovered from COVID-19. Each CDR3 is given without its conserved first and last residue. The D gene is left open where the match is weak. Not every row has a clone size; where given, it reads once, few, many or a size class.

size	V	J	D	CDR3
NA	TRBV7-2	TRBJ1-4	NA	ASSLGRINEKLF
NA	TRBV15	TRBJ1-2	NA	ATSPGGIGGYT
NA	TRBV7-9	TRBJ2-7	NA	ASSPKMVEQY
NA	TRBV2	TRBJ2-2	NA	ASSRSLRGGELF
NA	TRBV19	TRBJ1-1	NA	ASSPVLGALTEAF
NA	TRBV4-2	TRBJ2-1	TRBD2	ASSQTGAGGYNEQF
NA	TRBV6-6	TRBJ2-7	NA	ASRAGEQY
once	TRBV7-2	TRBJ2-1	TRBD2	ASSLDSSGMGSGEQF
once	TRBV7-2	TRBJ1-4	NA	ASSLAGVSEKLF
NA	TRBV19	TRBJ1-2	NA	ASSTIRTSYGYT
NA	TRBV6-2/TRBV6-3	TRBJ1-5	NA	ASSSLGGQPQH
NA	TRBV25-1	TRBJ2-5	NA	ASNKRGGPQETQY
NA	TRBV3-1/TRBV3-2	TRBJ2-3	TRBD2	ASSQVQLAGSTDTQY
once	TRBV5-8	TRBJ1-3	NA	ASSLEPAGNTIY
NA	TRBV7-2	TRBJ1-2	NA	ASSKDSYGYT
NA	TRBV4-2	TRBJ1-2	TRBD1	ASSRGQGGGYGYT
NA	TRBV5-6	TRBJ2-5	NA	ASSAETGLGTQY